Listed below are T cell receptor beta chains from one sample, sequenced in a study of T cell responses to AZD1222 COVID-19 vaccine. Produced via immunoSEQ multiplex PCR; TCRdb's table is partial and in-frame only. The sample has more than 95,000 clones, over 75% seen once. Here the sequenced sample was peripheral blood, taken on day 0 of AZD1222 vaccination. The source is an adult in good health. CDR3s include the opening cysteine and the closing phenylalanine or tryptophan. A D gene is named only where the DNA matches it firmly. The listing skips clone size in some rows; elsewhere it reads once, few, many or a size class.

>TRBD2|TRBV3-1/TRBV3-2|TRBJ2-7|.
CASSQRGGAYEQYF
TGTGCCAGCAGCCAACGGGGGGGAGCCTACGAGCAGTACTTC
>.|TRBV27|TRBJ2-1|.
CASSPSGWGLNNEQFF
TGTGCCAGCAGTCCCTCCGGGTGGGGGCTCAACAATGAGCAGTTCTTC
>TRBD1|TRBV7-7|TRBJ2-2|.
CASSPRDRERGELFF
TGTGCCAGCAGCCCCCGGGACAGGGAGAGGGGGGAGCTGTTTTTT
>.|TRBV9|TRBJ1-3|.
CASSVDSGWAGNTIYF
TGTGCCAGCAGCGTAGACAGTGGCTGGGCTGGAAACACCATATATTTT
>.|TRBV7-3|TRBJ1-2|.
CASSWKTVYGYTF
TGTGCCAGCAGCTGGAAGACAGTCTATGGCTACACCTTC
>.|TRBV9|TRBJ2-3|.
CASSVAPSGTDTQYF
TGTGCCAGCAGCGTAGCCCCTAGTGGCACAGATACGCAGTATTTT
>TRBD1|TRBV19|TRBJ1-4|.
CASSANRGNGEKLFF
TGTGCCAGTAGTGCAAACAGGGGAAATGGTGAAAAACTGTTTTTT
>.|TRBV4-1|TRBJ1-5|.
CASSQEFRIGQPQHF
TGCGCCAGCAGCCAAGAGTTCCGTATTGGTCAGCCCCAGCATTTT
>.|TRBV4-1|TRBJ2-7|.
CASSQEGRATYEQYF
TGCGCCAGCAGCCAAGAAGGACGAGCCACCTACGAGCAGTACTTC
>.|TRBV11-2|TRBJ2-2|.
CASSLGGVNTGELFF
TGTGCCAGCAGCTTAGGAGGGGTGAACACCGGGGAGCTGTTTTTT
>.|TRBV5-4|TRBJ2-5|.
CASSLRGAQETQYF
TGTGCCAGCAGCTTGAGGGGGGCACAGGAGACCCAGTACTTC
>.|TRBV12-3/TRBV12-4|TRBJ2-7|.
CASSLSQDYEQYF
TGTGCCAGCAGTTTAAGCCAGGACTACGAGCAGTACTTC
>TRBD1|TRBV2|TRBJ2-3|.
CASSDERDSTRTDTQYF
TGTGCCAGCAGTGACGAGAGGGACAGCACGAGGACAGATACGCAGTATTTT
>.|TRBV30|TRBJ1-2|once
CAWSGLSPRGGYTF
TGTGCCTGGAGTGGTCTTTCCCCACGGGGTGGCTACACCTTC
>TRBD2|TRBV7-8|TRBJ2-1|.
CASGGGVSYNEQFF
TGTGCCAGCGGTGGGGGGGTCTCCTACAATGAGCAGTTCTTC
>.|TRBV6-5|TRBJ2-7|.
CASSYATGHYEQYF
TGTGCCAGCAGTTACGCCACAGGCCACTACGAGCAGTACTTC
>.|TRBV4-1|TRBJ2-2|once
CASSQSQWGANTGELFF
TGCGCCAGCAGCCAGTCTCAGTGGGGGGCGAACACCGGGGAGCTGTTTTTT
>.|TRBV20-1|TRBJ2-3|.
CSAVRRDTQYF
TGCAGTGCTGTTAGGAGGGATACGCAGTATTTT
>TRBD1|TRBV15|TRBJ2-7|once
CATSISTGGEQYF
TGTGCCACCAGCATATCGACAGGGGGCGAGCAGTACTTC
>TRBD1|TRBV4-1|TRBJ1-2|.
CASSHSLPGQGVRGYTF
TGCGCCAGCAGCCACTCCCTACCGGGACAGGGGGTCCGTGGCTACACCTTC
>TRBD1|TRBV6-4|TRBJ1-6|.
CASSDRTGGNSPLHF
TGTGCCAGCAGTGACCGGACAGGGGGTAATTCACCCCTCCACTTT
>.|TRBV5-6|TRBJ2-1|once
CASSLTTYNSYNEQFF
TGTGCCAGCAGCCTCACTACATATAACTCCTACAATGAGCAGTTCTTC
>.|TRBV9|TRBJ2-1|.
CASGRAGYNEQFF
TGTGCCAGCGGACGCGCAGGGTACAATGAGCAGTTCTTC
>.|TRBV4-1|TRBJ1-2|.
CASSQAGDPTNYGYTF
TGCGCCAGCAGCCAAGCAGGGGACCCGACCAACTATGGCTACACCTTC
>.|TRBV19|TRBJ1-6|.
CASSIEGGSPLHF
TGTGCCAGTAGTATAGAAGGGGGGTCACCCCTCCACTTT
>.|TRBV7-9|TRBJ1-1|.
CASSSPGRAPLFGTEAFF
TGTGCCAGCAGTTCGCCGGGGAGGGCCCCCCTCTTTGGCACTGAAGCTTTCTTT
>TRBD1|TRBV19|TRBJ1-2|.
CASSEDRGGYGYTF
TGTGCCAGTAGTGAGGACAGGGGTGGCTATGGCTACACCTTC
>TRBD1|TRBV4-1|TRBJ1-1|.
CASSHRTGGALSTEAFF
TGCGCCAGCAGCCATCGAACAGGGGGCGCTTTAAGCACTGAAGCTTTCTTT
>TRBD1|TRBV3-1/TRBV3-2|TRBJ2-7|.
CASSRKTGVEQYF
TGTGCCAGCAGCCGAAAAACAGGGGTAGAGCAGTACTTC
>.|TRBV12-5|TRBJ2-7|.
CASGLTQKTSYEQYF
TGTGCTAGTGGTTTGACACAGAAGACCTCCTACGAGCAGTACTTC
>.|TRBV3-1/TRBV3-2|TRBJ1-1|.
CASSQDQGWNTEAFF
TGTGCCAGCAGCCAAGATCAGGGGTGGAACACTGAAGCTTTCTTT
>.|TRBV11-2|TRBJ2-5|once
CASSVRGTQYF
TGTGCCAGCAGCGTGCGGGGGACCCAGTACTTC
>.|TRBV9|TRBJ1-3|.
CASSVGEGESGNTIYF
TGTGCCAGCAGCGTAGGTGAAGGGGAGTCTGGAAACACCATATATTTT
>TRBD1|TRBV6-1|TRBJ1-4|.
CASSDPGQGNEKLFF
TGTGCCAGCAGTGATCCGGGACAGGGGAATGAAAAACTGTTTTTT
>TRBD1|TRBV3-1/TRBV3-2|TRBJ2-5|.
CASSPIPQPTGGRETQYF
TGTGCCAGCAGCCCCATCCCACAGCCAACAGGGGGCAGGGAGACCCAGTACTTC
>.|TRBV29-1|TRBJ1-2|.
CSVASTAVYGYTF
TGCAGCGTGGCCTCGACAGCCGTCTATGGCTACACCTTC
>.|TRBV7-6|TRBJ1-6|.
CASSRDIQPNNSPLHF
TGTGCCAGCAGCCGGGACATCCAGCCCAATAATTCACCCCTCCACTTT
>TRBD1|TRBV5-8|TRBJ1-2|.
CASNWGRGGSSYGYTF
TGTGCCAGCAACTGGGGCAGGGGGGGCTCAAGCTATGGCTACACCTTC
>TRBD1|TRBV30|TRBJ2-7|.
CAWSSRGLTYEQYF
TGTGCCTGGAGTTCCAGGGGGCTTACCTACGAGCAGTACTTC
>.|TRBV14|TRBJ1-2|.
CASSQAGGFFYGYTF
TGTGCCAGCAGCCAGGCGGGGGGGTTTTTCTATGGCTACACCTTC
>.|TRBV7-3|TRBJ2-7|.
CASSYGPFYEQYF
TGTGCCAGCAGTTACGGCCCGTTCTACGAGCAGTACTTC
>.|TRBV25-1|TRBJ2-3|.
CASSDVVSTDTQYF
TGTGCCAGCAGTGATGTAGTGAGCACAGATACGCAGTATTTT
>TRBD1|TRBV4-1|TRBJ1-1|.
CARSQHDRDTEAFF
TGCGCCCGCAGCCAACACGACAGGGACACTGAAGCTTTCTTT
>.|TRBV5-1|TRBJ1-6|.
CASSLDRSLSGNSPLHF
TGCGCCAGCAGCTTGGACAGGTCCTTATCGGGTAATTCACCCCTCCACTTT
>.|TRBV3-1/TRBV3-2|TRBJ1-1|.
CASSQDQVGITEAFF
TGTGCCAGCAGCCAAGATCAGGTAGGGATCACTGAAGCTTTCTTT
>.|TRBV7-3|TRBJ2-2|.
CASSLGLLNTGELFF
TGTGCCAGCAGCTTGGGACTTCTGAACACCGGGGAGCTGTTTTTT